The 5 T cell receptor beta chains below all came from one sample that was sequenced in a study of cytomegalovirus exposure and HLA in healthy donors. In the PCR, 60 Vbeta and 13 Jbeta primers were used. Here immunoSEQ multiplex PCR was the method, and the copy in TCRdb shows in-frame clones only, minus some. The table shows roughly 180,000 clones, with more than 60% occurring only once. The sequencing input was PBMCs. The origin of the receptors is a woman aged 40 to 50 in good health and CMV-seropositive.

This clone came up a few times. This chain joins TRBV2 and TRBJ2-4, with a tentative D call TRBD2 (7 bases). The CDR3 totals 15 residues. Per the germline V gene, CDR1 is SNHLY and CDR2 is FYNNEI. Between the trimmed V and J ends, which lost 6 bases and 6 bases, there was a span of 18 bases. CDR3 in DNA: TGTGCCAGCAGCGGGGGGCAGGGGCCTAGAAACATTCAGTACTTC. Amino acids: CASSGGQGPRNIQYF.

This clone appeared a few times. The V and J genes are TRBV30 and TRBJ2-3, with 13 bases aligning to TRBD2. J lost 5 bases, V lost 3 bases, and 8 bases had no gene match. The CDR3 runs to 16 residues. Germline V gives CDR1 GTSNPN, CDR2 SVGIG (reference sequence). CDR3 region: CAWSPGLAGDLDTQYF. The CDR3 DNA follows: TGTGCCTGGAGCCCTGGACTAGCGGGAGACCTAGATACGCAGTATTTT.

The chain links TRBV2 to TRBJ1-1; TRBD1 agrees at 7 bases. Germline lookup yields CDR1 SNHLY and CDR2 FYNNEI. CDR3 length: 14 amino acids. V shed 5 bases, J shed 0 bases, and the junction held 3 bases outside the gene matches. The CDR3 sequence is CASSLQGMNTEAFF. The CDR3 DNA reads as TGTGCCAGCAGTCTACAGGGGATGAACACTGAAGCTTTCTTT.

J is TRBJ1-1 and V is TRBV5-1; D is uncertain. Trimming shortened V by 5 bases and J by 6 bases, and 8 bases separated the two germline ends. Germline CDR1 SGHRS, CDR2 YFSETQ. The CDR3 consists of 11 residues. The CDR3 protein is CASRSRAEAFF. CDR3 DNA sequence: TGCGCCAGCAGGTCCCGCGCTGAAGCTTTCTTT.

The V and J genes are TRBV28 and TRBJ2-7; 9 bases map to TRBD1. Germline lookup yields CDR1 MDHEN and CDR2 SYDVKM. The CDR3 loop spans 16 amino acids. V shed 3 bases and J 0 bases; nucleotides not matched to a gene: 6. The CDR3 DNA reads as TGTGCCAGCAGTTTGCTGACAGGGGGGACCTCCTACGAGCAGTACTTC. Translated: CASSLLTGGTSYEQYF.